These 17 T cell receptor beta chains originate from one sample sequenced in a study of T cells in Graves' hyperthyroidism and ophthalmopathy. Authors of the study amplified TCR beta CDR3 regions from RNA transcripts. First-round RT-PCR with HTBI primers amplified the TCR CDR3 region. MiXCR was run by TCRdb on the multiplex PCR reads, yielding one entry per CDR3 protein. The repertoire holds 530,000 or so distinct CDR3 sequences, with 46% as singletons. Sequenced material: peripheral blood or thyroid tissue (not recorded which). These receptors all come from a woman aged 18-30 years with Graves' hyperthyroidism.

This clonotype was seen only once. V gene TRBV29-1 combines with J gene TRBJ2-7; D may be TRBD2 (6 bases). Trimming removed 3 bases at V and 1 base at J, with 16 bases between. There are 15 residues in the CDR3. Germline V lookup: CDR1 SQVTM, CDR2 ANQGSEA. The CDR3 DNA follows: TGCAGCGTTGATGGGGCCGGGAGAGGTTCCTACGAGCAGTACTTC. Amino acid sequence: CSVDGAGRGSYEQYF.

This clonotype occurred many times. The DNA for the CDR3 is TGTGCCAGCGAACCTGGGGGACAAGAGACCCAGTACTTC. Translated: CASEPGGQETQYF. This rearrangement joins TRBV9 to TRBJ2-5, with D perhaps given as TRBD1 or TRBD2 (5 bases each). The CDR3 is 13 amino acids. V shed 7 bases and J shed 2 bases, with 12 bases lying between them. Germline CDR1 is SGDLS and CDR2 is YYNGEE.

On this clonotype itself: One junction end disagrees with the germline gene, perhaps due to a read error. The chain has TRBV10-1 and TRBJ2-3; D not certain. Germline loops: CDR1 WNHNN, CDR2 SYGVQD (reference sequence). The CDR3 length is 13 residues. CDR3 in amino acids: CASRPLGTDTQYF. As DNA, the CDR3 is TGTGCCAGCAGGCCCCTGGGGACAGATACGCAGTATTTT.

This clonotype has more than one count but fewer than ten. This chain uses TRBV12-3 or TRBV12-4 with TRBJ2-3; maybe TRBD2 (6 bases). CDR3 length: 14 residues. V lost 6 bases and J 1 base, leaving 11 bases between the germline ends. The CDR3: CASRREGGTDTQYF. CDR3 coding DNA: TGTGCCAGCAGGCGGGAAGGGGGCACAGATACGCAGTATTTT.

This clonotype was picked up many times. The V gene is TRBV6-5, the J gene TRBJ1-1; 7 bases agree with TRBD1. The CDR3 runs to 15 residues. Germline V gives CDR1 MNHEY, CDR2 SVGAGI. Trimming took 5 bases from V and 3 from J; bases not matched to a gene: 9. The CDR3 loop is CASSETGQLDTEAFF. In DNA, the CDR3 is TGTGCCAGCAGTGAAACGGGACAGTTAGACACTGAAGCTTTCTTT.

This chain's CDR3 is CASSQRRGAPSEQYF. The CDR3 DNA is TGCGCCAGCAGCCAAAGACGGGGGGCTCCTTCCGAGCAGTACTTC. This chain joins TRBV4-1 and TRBJ2-7; a possible D gene is TRBD2 (7 bases). The CDR3 extends over 15 amino acids. Germline V gene sequence: CDR1 MGHRA, CDR2 YSYEKL. Trimming left V 2 bases short and J 6 bases short, with 17 bases between.

This clonotype was observed at least ten times. The chain is built from TRBV12-3 or TRBV12-4 and TRBJ2-5, with D perhaps being TRBD1 or TRBD2 (5 bases each). The CDR3 length is 15 residues. V was pared by 5 bases and J by 5 bases, with 18 bases between. CDR3 amino acids: CASSQQVPSGETQYF. In DNA, the CDR3 is TGTGCCAGCAGTCAACAGGTTCCCTCGGGGGAGACCCAGTACTTC.

As for this clonotype: A much larger clone lies one base from this, so it may be a read error. This chain joins TRBV6-2 or TRBV6-3 and TRBJ2-5, with D unclear. The germline CDR1 and CDR2 sequences are MNHEY and SVGEGT. This CDR3 region has 11 residues. This chain's CDR3 is CASSTEEAQYF. The CDR3 nucleotides read TGTGCCAGCAGTACGGAAGAGGCCCAGTACTTC.

Many counts were recorded for this clonotype. J is TRBJ1-5 and V is TRBV3-1, with TRBD1 identical over 7 bases. CDR3 length: 16 amino acids. Germline V CDR1 and CDR2: LGHDT, YNNKEL (reference sequence). With V trimmed by 0 bases and J by 6 bases, 8 bases remained unmatched. The CDR3 protein is CASSQERGTACQPQHF. CDR3 bases: TGTGCCAGCAGCCAAGAAAGGGGGACAGCGTGTCAGCCCCAGCATTTT. Drawing the rest from reference TRBV3-1 and TRBJ1-5, the complete variable domain is DTAVSQTPKYLVTQMGNDKSIKCEQNLGHDTMYWYKQDSKKFLKIMFSYNNKELIINETVPNRFSPKSPDKAHLNLHINSLELGDSAVYFCASSQERGTACQPQHFGDGTRLSIL.

This clonotype has at least ten counts. CDR3 bases: TGTGCCAGCAGCTCATACACAGCAGGGGGCTCTGGCTACACCTTC. Translating gives CASSSYTAGGSGYTF. This chain uses TRBV11-2 with TRBJ1-2, with 8 bases identical to TRBD1. The CDR3 is 15 residues long. The ends lost 4 bases at V and 7 bases at J; junction bases unmatched: 11. Germline CDR1 SGHAT, CDR2 FQNNGV. The variable domain in full, completed from reference TRBV11-2 and TRBJ1-2, reads EAGVAQSPRYKIIEKRQSVAFWCNPISGHATLYWYQQILGQGPKLLIQFQNNGVVDDSQLPKDRFSAERLKGVDSTLKIQPAKLEDSAVYLCASSSYTAGGSGYTFGSGTRLTVV.

A word on this clonotype: This clone may be a read error of a much larger clone one base away. The chain carries TRBV7-9 and TRBJ2-7; D possibly uses TRBD1 or TRBD2 (5 bases each). V lost 6 bases and J lost 0, with 15 bases in between. CDR3 length: 15 amino acids. Germline V gene data show CDR1 as SEHNR and CDR2 as FQNEAQ (reference sequence). CDR3 coding DNA: TGTGCCAGCAGTGTCGGGACCAAAAGCTCCTACGAGCAGTACTTC. Translation: CASSVGTKSSYEQYF.

About this clonotype: This CDR3 fails to terminate in the conserved phenylalanine or tryptophan, so it likely reflects a read error. The chain combines TRBV7-9 with TRBJ1-2, with D possibly TRBD1 on 6 matching bases. Deletions cut 5 bases from V and 6 bases from J, with 16 bases between. CDR3 size: 14 residues. Germline CDR1 SEHNR, CDR2 FQNEAQ (reference sequence). As DNA, the CDR3 is TGTGCCAGCAGCATACCGGGACAACTCAATGGCTACACCCTC. This sequence encodes CASSIPGQLNGYTL.

Many counts were recorded for this clonotype. The genes are TRBV4-2 and TRBJ2-5; D is uncertain. Germline V gene data show CDR1 as LGHNA and CDR2 as YNFKEQ. This CDR3 has 15 residues. Trimming shortened V by 4 bases and J by 4 bases, and 16 bases separated the two germline ends. Here the CDR3 reads CASSPLSEVSETQYF. CDR3 nucleotide sequence: TGTGCCAGCAGCCCCCTAAGTGAGGTATCAGAGACCCAGTACTTC.

The chain combines TRBV10-3 with TRBJ2-6; 7 nucleotides align to TRBD1. Germline lookup yields CDR1 ENHRY and CDR2 SYGVKD. Germline trimming cut 10 bases from V and 0 bases from J; bases unmatched to any gene: 9. CDR3 size: 16 residues. The DNA of the CDR3 is TGTGCCACCGCGACAGGGTTTTTCTCTGGGGCCAACGTCCTGACTTTC. Translated, it gives CATATGFFSGANVLTF.

V and J are TRBV20-1 and TRBJ2-7, with TRBD2 matching 9 bases. This CDR3 contains 15 residues. The germline gives CDR1 DFQATT, CDR2 SNEGSKA (reference sequence). J lost 9 bases, V lost 5 bases, and 17 bases had no gene match. The CDR3 sequence is CSAPKGSGSVEVQYF. The CDR3 DNA reads TGCAGTGCTCCGAAGGGTAGCGGGAGTGTCGAGGTGCAGTACTTC.

This clonotype was seen at least ten times. The chain combines TRBV20-1 with TRBJ1-5; TRBD1 might be the D (6 bases). CDR3 length: 14 residues. The V end lost 5 bases, the J end lost 6 bases, and 17 bases lay between the germline ends. CDR1 and CDR2 from the germline V gene are DFQATT and SNEGSKA (reference sequence). The CDR3 region has the DNA TGCAGTGCTCTAAATCACAGGGTTCCTCAGCCCCAGCATTTT. Protein sequence: CSALNHRVPQPQHF.

This chain connects TRBV24-1 to TRBJ2-1, with 12 nucleotides matching TRBD2. CDR3 length: 14 residues. From germline, CDR1 is KGHDR and CDR2 SFDVKD. V was clipped by 7 bases and J by 5 bases; unmatched bases: 2. The CDR3 DNA reads as TGTGCCACCAGAGGGACTAGCGGGCACAATGAGCAGTTCTTC. Amino acid sequence: CATRGTSGHNEQFF.